Described below is a single TCR beta chain sequence and its context. What it binds is not known. The sequence runs out 3 residues before the end of the CDR3; the remainder is reconstructed from the germline J gene. Clones were sequenced by immunoSEQ multiplex PCR, and TCRdb holds only the in-frame ones, with some missing. The sample's table shows roughly 25,000 clones. This CDR3 region has 12 residues. Trimming took 9 bases from V and 2 from J, leaving 10 bases between them. Germline V gene data show CDR1 as SNHLY and CDR2 as FYNNEI. This record belongs to a study of Tregs in tolerant kidney transplant recipients. Mixed chimerism was transient after nonmyeloablative marrow transplants from related graft donors. Thawed PBMCs were FACS-sorted into unstimulated CD4+CD25+CD127- regulatory T cells, CD4+CD25- non-regulatory cells, CD4 and CD8 cells. Overall study results and limits: Biological reproducibility was not directly addressed in this study.

The chain is built from TRBV2 and TRBJ1-1, with D possibly matching TRBD1 (5 bases). This TCR was recovered from a human patient who received a combined kidney and bone marrow transplant. Some T cells may possibly be graft donor cells. The sequences come from CD4+ T cells from blood (PBMCs), collected 6 months after the transplant. Here the CDR3 reads CASGGYNTEAFF. The sequenced part of the CDR3 DNA is TGTGCCAGTGGGGGGTATAACACTGAA.